A single sample gave rise to the 28 T cell receptor beta chains below, sequenced in a study of siplizumab effects on memory and regulatory T cells (dated by TCRdb to between 2017 and 2020). The library was generated by the immunoSEQ multiplex PCR assay. The table comes from immuneACCESS by way of TCRdb, which keeps in-frame sequences with V and J called. Part of the clones is missing from these tables; in studies checked, under half for an unresolved V gene and the rest for unknown reasons. Here the sample has about 100,000 clones; about nine tenths occur a single time. The ten largest clones capture about 2.6% of the sample. Sequencing used CD4+ T cells sorted from blood. These receptors originate from a human donor in good health. Some clones in this sample may be carry-over from other donors' samples.

The chain couples TRBV7-3 to TRBJ2-3; 13 positions match TRBD2. Germline CDR1 reads SGHTA; CDR2 reads FQGTGA. This CDR3 is built from 18 residues. The trim removed 4 bases at V and 4 bases at J, leaving 11 bases unmatched. The CDR3 nucleotides read TGTGCCAGCAGCTCTTTCTCCACTAGCGGGAGGGTCCCAGATACGCAGTATTTT. This gives the protein CASSSFSTSGRVPDTQYF.

The chain links TRBV18 to TRBJ2-6; D gene uncertain. CDR3 size: 17 residues. Trimming took 2 bases from V and 0 from J, leaving 11 bases between them. Looked up from germline, CDR1 is KGHSH and CDR2 is LQKENI. CDR3 sequence (DNA): TGTGCCAGCTCACCATCCGCGGTCCGCTCTGGGGCCAACGTCCTGACTTTC. As protein: CASSPSAVRSGANVLTF.

A remark on this clone: In the same sample, other DNA sequences code for this CDR3. The genes are TRBV29-1 and TRBJ1-1; D call uncertain. The CDR3 totals 12 residues. With 3 bases removed from V and 2 bases from J, the gap between germline ends came to 7 bases. Per the germline V gene, CDR1 is SQVTM and CDR2 is ANQGSEA. This CDR3 reads CSVDRGNTEAFF. CDR3 nucleotides: TGCAGCGTTGATCGGGGAAACACTGAAGCTTTCTTT.

The chain couples TRBV10-1 to TRBJ2-1, with D possibly being TRBD1 (6 bases). This CDR3 region has 15 residues. Trimming took off 3 bases at V and 2 bases at J, with 11 bases between the two ends. The germline V gene has CDR1 WNHNN and CDR2 SYGVQD (reference sequence). In DNA, the CDR3 is TGCGCCAGCAGTGATTCTGGGGGCGCCTACAATGAGCAGTTCTTC. Protein: CASSDSGGAYNEQFF.

The chain is built from TRBV4-1 and TRBJ2-7; 10 nucleotides line up with TRBD2. Per germline, CDR1 MGHRA and CDR2 YSYEKL. The CDR3 is 15 residues long. Trimming cost V 4 bases and J 5 bases; bases outside gene matches: 8. In DNA, the CDR3 is TGCGCCAGCAGCCCGAAGGTCAGCGGGAGGGACGAGCAGTACTTC. This codes for CASSPKVSGRDEQYF.

This clone came up a few times. J is TRBJ2-1 and V is TRBV5-1, with 14 bases identical to TRBD2. The V and J ends lost 4 bases and 5 bases, in that order; junction bases with no gene match: 11. Germline CDR1 SGHRS, CDR2 YFSETQ. The CDR3 covers 18 residues. DNA of the CDR3: TGCGCCAGCAGCGCGGGGTCGCCGGGACTAGCGGGAGACAATGAGCAGTTCTTC. Translation gives CASSAGSPGLAGDNEQFF. The complete variable domain, with remaining parts taken from reference TRBV5-1 and TRBJ2-1, reads KAGVTQTPRYLIKTRGQQVTLSCSPISGHRSVSWYQQTPGQGLQFLFEYFSETQRNKGNFPGRFSGRQFSNSRSEMNVSTLELGDSALYLCASSAGSPGLAGDNEQFFGPGTRLTVL.

The chain combines TRBV19 with TRBJ2-3; TRBD2 agrees at 9 bases. V trimming: 1 base; J trimming: 0 bases; junction bases outside the gene matches: 8. Looked up from germline, CDR1 is LNHDA and CDR2 is SQIVND (reference sequence). The CDR3 extends over 18 amino acids. CDR3 region: CASSIVTLAGGSTDTQYF. The CDR3 coding sequence is TGTGCCAGTAGTATAGTCACCCTGGCGGGAGGGAGCACAGATACGCAGTATTTT.

V usage is TRBV6-5 and J usage is TRBJ2-7, with D hard to call. The CDR3 contains 10 residues. Trimming took off 7 bases at V and 2 bases at J, with 3 bases between the two ends. Germline CDR1 MNHEY, CDR2 SVGAGI. In DNA, the CDR3 is TGTGCCAGCACCCCCTACGAGCAGTACTTC. Its translation is CASTPYEQYF.

V usage is TRBV27 and J usage is TRBJ2-1, with D unresolved. Germline values: CDR1 MNHEY, CDR2 SMNVEV (reference sequence). The CDR3 consists of 12 residues. V was cut by 5 bases and J by 3 bases, with 5 bases left in between. Here the CDR3 DNA reads TGTGCCAGCAGTGATTTCTACAATGAGCAGTTCTTC. Its protein is CASSDFYNEQFF.

DNA of the CDR3: TGTGCCAGCAGCTTACAGTATGGCTTTGAGCAGTTCTTC. Its protein product is CASSLQYGFEQFF. The chain links TRBV7-3 to TRBJ2-1; no firm D call. The CDR3 consists of 13 residues. CDR1 and CDR2 from the germline V gene are SGHTA and FQGTGA. V was cut by 2 bases and J by 9 bases, with 11 bases left in between.

J is TRBJ1-4 and V is TRBV5-1, with 8 bases fitting TRBD1. J lost 10 bases, V lost 4 bases, and 9 bases had no gene match. Per germline, CDR1 SGHRS and CDR2 YFSETQ. The CDR3 consists of 14 residues. The CDR3 loop is CASSPGQDQGKLFF. Written as DNA, the CDR3 is TGCGCCAGCAGCCCGGGACAGGACCAAGGAAAACTGTTTTTT.

V is TRBV28 and J is TRBJ1-5, with 9 nucleotides matching TRBD1. The CDR3 is made up of 16 amino acids. The V and J ends lost 3 bases and 3 bases, in that order; junction bases with no gene match: 6. Germline lookup yields CDR1 MDHEN and CDR2 SYDVKM. The CDR3 is CASSFGTGRFNQPQHF. DNA for the CDR3: TGTGCCAGCAGTTTTGGGACAGGGAGGTTCAATCAGCCCCAGCATTTT.

The V gene is TRBV9, the J gene TRBJ2-2; 9 nucleotides agree with TRBD1. Germline values: CDR1 SGDLS, CDR2 YYNGEE. J lost 6 bases, V lost 4 bases, and 7 bases had no gene match. This CDR3 contains 15 residues. CDR3 DNA sequence: TGTGCCAGCAGCAAAACAGGGGGCATCGCCGGGGAGCTGTTTTTT. Amino acid sequence: CASSKTGGIAGELFF.

Only one count was recorded for this clone. This chain links TRBV6-6 with TRBJ1-2; D may be TRBD1 (6 bases). The CDR3 loop spans 13 amino acids. Trimming stripped 4 bases from V and 7 bases from J, with 13 bases between. CDR1 is MNHNY and CDR2 is SVGAGI in the germline V gene (reference sequence). The CDR3 DNA reads as TGTGCCAGCAGTTCCGGGGGGCGAGTTGGCTACACCTTC. This codes for CASSSGGRVGYTF.

This rearrangement joins TRBV5-1 to TRBJ2-1; D is unresolved. V lost 4 bases, J lost 6 bases, and 11 bases lay in between. There are 13 residues in the CDR3. Germline V lookup: CDR1 SGHRS, CDR2 YFSETQ. CDR3 DNA sequence: TGCGCCAGCAGCGCAGACCCTTCCAATGAGCAGTTCTTC. Protein product: CASSADPSNEQFF.

The sample holds one count of this clone. The rearrangement uses TRBV29-1 and TRBJ2-2; 8 bases map to TRBD2. J was trimmed by 6 bases and V by 6 bases; bases with no gene match: 6. Germline V gene lookup returns CDR1 SQVTM and CDR2 ANQGSEA. The CDR3 is made up of 13 amino acids. CDR3 in DNA: TGCAGCGTGTTGCGGGGGGCCGCCGGGGAGCTGTTTTTT. It codes for CSVLRGAAGELFF.

This chain joins TRBV7-3 and TRBJ1-1; no firm D call. Germline CDR1 reads SGHTA; CDR2 reads FQGTGA. CDR3 size: 13 residues. V was trimmed by 1 base and J by 6 bases, leaving 9 bases between them. This CDR3 reads CASSLNAWAEAFF. DNA for the CDR3: TGTGCCAGCAGCTTAAATGCGTGGGCTGAAGCTTTCTTT.

The CDR3, as DNA: TGTGCCAGCAGTTCAGGGGAGGCAGGGGGCCGAAACACCATATATTTT. Translation gives CASSSGEAGGRNTIYF. V is TRBV28 and J is TRBJ1-3; 8 positions agree with TRBD1. J was trimmed by 5 bases and V by 4 bases; bases with no gene match: 10. This CDR3 is 16 amino acids long. Germline values: CDR1 MDHEN, CDR2 SYDVKM.

The chain recombines TRBV4-1 with TRBJ2-3, with TRBD2 matching over 11 bases. The germline gives CDR1 MGHRA, CDR2 YSYEKL. V lost 2 bases, J lost 6 bases, and 13 bases stayed unmatched. This CDR3 is 18 amino acids long. CDR3 region: CASSQTVTSGSPRDTQYF. CDR3 coding DNA: TGCGCCAGCAGCCAAACAGTTACTAGCGGGAGCCCCCGCGATACGCAGTATTTT.

This clone has a single count. V is TRBV11-2 and J is TRBJ2-1; 7 bases agree with TRBD2. The V gene end was trimmed by 5 bases and the J gene end by 2 bases; junction bases not matched to a gene: 3. The CDR3 totals 14 residues. The germline V gene has CDR1 SGHAT and CDR2 FQNNGV. The CDR3 region has the DNA TGTGCCAGCAGCCTAGCGGCAACCTACAATGAGCAGTTCTTC. Its protein product is CASSLAATYNEQFF.

The chain has TRBV28 and TRBJ2-5; D perhaps matches TRBD2 (7 bases). Near its end, the DNA agrees better with TRBJ2-7, so the J call may be wrong. The CDR3 runs to 15 residues. Germline lookup yields CDR1 MDHEN and CDR2 SYDVKM. The DNA for the CDR3 is TGTGCCAGCACCACGGGGGGCCTCAGCTCCTACGAGCAGTACTTC. Translation: CASTTGGLSSYEQYF.

The V gene is TRBV12-5, the J gene TRBJ1-2; the D is unclear. V lost 0 bases, J lost 2 bases, and 16 bases lay in between. Germline V gene lookup returns CDR1 LGHNT and CDR2 FRNRAP. CDR3 length: 17 amino acids. DNA for the CDR3: TGTGCTAGTGGTTTGGTAATTTTCAGGCACAGAAACTATGGCTACACCTTC. Protein sequence: CASGLVIFRHRNYGYTF.

The V and J genes are TRBV18 and TRBJ1-1; possibly TRBD1 for D (5 bases). Germline CDR1 is KGHSH and CDR2 is LQKENI. With 1 base removed from V and 3 bases from J, the gap between germline ends came to 12 bases. This CDR3 spans 15 amino acids. The CDR3 nucleotides are TGTGCCAGCTCACCACGGGGCGGGGCGGACACTGAAGCTTTCTTT. Protein: CASSPRGGADTEAFF.

Worth noting for this clone: The sample carries other DNA sequences with the same CDR3. The chain carries TRBV5-1 and TRBJ2-5; D possibly matches TRBD1 or TRBD2 (5 bases each). V was trimmed by 0 bases and J by 1 base, leaving 7 bases between them. This CDR3 has 14 residues. The germline gives CDR1 SGHRS, CDR2 YFSETQ. The CDR3 here is CASSLGGAQETQYF. As DNA, the CDR3 is TGCGCCAGCAGCTTGGGAGGGGCCCAAGAGACCCAGTACTTC.

Here the CDR3 DNA reads TGTGCCAGCAGTCGGACTCCAAACGAGCAGTACTTC. Translated: CASSRTPNEQYF. The chain is built from TRBV6-6 and TRBJ2-7, with D possibly matching TRBD2 (5 bases). This CDR3 comprises 12 residues. Trimming took off 5 bases at V and 5 bases at J, with 10 bases between the two ends. Germline V lookup: CDR1 MNHNY, CDR2 SVGAGI (reference sequence).

The chain links TRBV9 to TRBJ2-1; TRBD2 agrees at 14 bases. The CDR3 sequence is 17 residues long. CDR1 and CDR2 (germline): SGDLS, YYNGEE. Trimming removed 0 bases from V and 9 bases from J; junction bases left unmatched: 8. CDR3 in DNA: TGTGCCAGCAGCGTAGCTACGTCGGGACTAGCGGGAGTTGAGCAGTTCTTC. Residues: CASSVATSGLAGVEQFF. The whole variable domain, filled in from reference TRBV9 and TRBJ2-1, reads DSGVTQTPKHLITATGQRVTLRCSPRSGDLSVYWYQQSLDQGLQFLIQYYNGEERAKGNILERFSAQQFPDLHSELNLSSLELGDSALYFCASSVATSGLAGVEQFFGPGTRLTVL.

The CDR3 is CASSPAYEQYF. CDR3 in DNA: TGTGCCAGCTCACCCGCCTACGAGCAGTACTTC. V is TRBV18 and J is TRBJ2-7, with unresolved D. V shed 3 bases and J shed 2 bases, with 2 bases lying between them. This CDR3 is 11 amino acids long. The germline gives CDR1 KGHSH, CDR2 LQKENI.

V gene TRBV11-2 combines with J gene TRBJ1-2, with a possible D match to TRBD1 (5 bases). The germline V gene encodes CDR1 SGHAT and CDR2 FQNNGV. Between the trimmed V and J ends, which lost 4 bases and 3 bases, there was a span of 15 bases. This CDR3 region has 15 residues. In DNA, the CDR3 is TGTGCCAGCAGCTCCGCGGGGTGGGACCACTATGGCTACACCTTC. This encodes CASSSAGWDHYGYTF.